Listed here are 2 T cell receptor beta chains from one sample, sequenced in a study of control samples from healthy donors and cancer patients. Only in-frame clones appear in the TCRdb table, and some are missing; sequencing was by immunoSEQ multiplex PCR. The sample lists about 190,000 clones; around 90% were seen once. Sequenced material: blood. Source of these receptors: a man under 40 in good health.

The gene calls are TRBV18 and TRBJ1-5; 7 positions match TRBD1. The CDR3 is 14 amino acids. The junction had 5 bases not matched to a gene; V was cut back by 5 bases and J by 4 bases. Germline loops: CDR1 KGHSH, CDR2 LQKENI. This chain's CDR3 is CASSTDRVNQPQHF. In DNA, the CDR3 is TGTGCCAGCTCAACCGACAGGGTGAATCAGCCCCAGCATTTT.

The chain joins TRBV30 to TRBJ1-5, with D tentatively TRBD1 (5 bases). The CDR3 is made up of 13 amino acids. The V gene lost 5 bases and the J gene lost 9 bases, with 17 bases spanning the gap. The germline gives CDR1 GTSNPN, CDR2 SVGIG (reference sequence). This CDR3 reads CAWGGQAGGPQHF. The CDR3 DNA follows: TGTGCCTGGGGTGGGCAGGCCGGGGGGCCCCAGCATTTT.